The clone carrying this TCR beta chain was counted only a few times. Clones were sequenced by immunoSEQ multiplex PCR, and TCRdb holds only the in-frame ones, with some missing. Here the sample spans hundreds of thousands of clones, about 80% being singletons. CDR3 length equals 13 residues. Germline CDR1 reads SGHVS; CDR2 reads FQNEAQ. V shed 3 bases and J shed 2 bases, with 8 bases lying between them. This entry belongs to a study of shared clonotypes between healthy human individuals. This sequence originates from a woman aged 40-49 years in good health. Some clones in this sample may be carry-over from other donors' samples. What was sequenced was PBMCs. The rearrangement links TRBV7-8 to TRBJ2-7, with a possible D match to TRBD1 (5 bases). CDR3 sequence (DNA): TGTGCCAGCAGCTTGTTAGGGGCCTACGAGCAGTACTTC. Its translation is CASSLLGAYEQYF. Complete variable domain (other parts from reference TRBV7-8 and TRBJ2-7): GAGVSQSPRYKVAKRGQDVALRCDPISGHVSLFWYQQALGQGPEFLTYFQNEAQLDKSGLPSDRFFAERPEGSVSTLKIQRTQQEDSAVYLCASSLLGAYEQYFGPGTRLTVT.